This note documents a single T cell receptor (beta chain) sequence. TCRdb ran MiXCR on the RT-PCR reads and lists one entry per CDR3 protein. Of 400,000 to 500,000 distinct CDR3 sequences detected, roughly 17% appear once; the ten largest clones hold roughly 7%. These data come from a study of patients and donors after allogeneic stem cell transplantation. Unmatched junction bases numbered 7, after V lost 6 bases and J lost 2 bases. Germline CDR1 is MGHRA and CDR2 is YSYEKL. The CDR3 consists of 16 residues. This clonotype originated in a human donor who was either an allogeneic HSCT recipient or a stem cell or donor lymphocyte infusion donor (not recorded which). It is not recorded whose cells these are; they may come from a transplant donor. The sequencing sample was made of blood, either unsorted or a sorted T cell fraction (not recorded which). V and J are TRBV4-1 and TRBJ1-2; 12 positions match TRBD1. The CDR3, as DNA: TGCGCCAGCAGGATGCCGGGACAGGGGGCGAACTATGGCTACACCTTC. It codes for CASRMPGQGANYGYTF.